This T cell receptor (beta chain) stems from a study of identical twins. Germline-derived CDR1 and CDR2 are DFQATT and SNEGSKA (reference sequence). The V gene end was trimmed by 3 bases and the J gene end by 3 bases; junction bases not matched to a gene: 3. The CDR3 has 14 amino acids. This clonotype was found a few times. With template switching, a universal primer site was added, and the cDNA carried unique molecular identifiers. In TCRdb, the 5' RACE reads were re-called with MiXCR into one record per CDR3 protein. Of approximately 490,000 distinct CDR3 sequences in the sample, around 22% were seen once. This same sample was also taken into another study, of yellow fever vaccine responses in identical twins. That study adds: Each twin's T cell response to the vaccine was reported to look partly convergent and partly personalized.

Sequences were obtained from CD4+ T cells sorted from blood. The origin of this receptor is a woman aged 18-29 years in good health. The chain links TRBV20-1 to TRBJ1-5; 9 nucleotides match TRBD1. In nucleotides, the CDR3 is TGCAGTGCTAGGGGGACAGGGTTCAATCAGCCCCAGCATTTT. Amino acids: CSARGTGFNQPQHF.